This TCR beta chain was found in a study of blood T cell repertoires in COVID-19. CDR1 and CDR2 (germline): SGHTS, YDEGEE. J gave up 6 bases and V 5 bases, and 10 bases lay outside the gene matches. This CDR3 contains 14 residues. Profiled with immunoSEQ multiplex PCR; TCRdb holds only in-frame clones, not every one. Of about 62,000 clones listed, 80% to 90% were seen once; the top ten hold 18%. This receptor was identified in a woman aged 60-70 years with COVID-19, enrolled during active disease. The material sequenced was peripheral blood. The chain links TRBV5-8 to TRBJ1-2; 7 bases are a match to TRBD1. Here the CDR3 DNA reads TGTGCCAGCAGACAGGGGCTTAGCACGCATGGCTACACCTTC. Translation gives CASRQGLSTHGYTF.